This TCR beta chain was identified in a study of T cell responses to AZD1222 COVID-19 vaccine. In the study overall: Researchers grouped second doses given at about 4 or about 12 weeks into one pool.

Points on this clone: Its antigen is still unknown.

General observations from the study: A reported finding is that nearly half of spike-specific TCRs target unmutated variant regions.

The table came from immunoSEQ multiplex PCR; TCRdb's copy has only in-frame clones and leaves some out. Among 150,000 to 200,000 clones listed, around 92% were seen once. Germline V gives CDR1 MNHEY, CDR2 SVGAGI. CDR3 length equals 15 residues. V dropped 2 bases and J dropped 6 bases, with 16 bases sitting between them. The source was peripheral blood, collected on day 0 of AZD1222 vaccination. The TCR originated in an adult in good health. J is TRBJ1-1 and V is TRBV6-5; no clear D gene. The CDR3 spells CASSYGQERGSEAFF. The CDR3 DNA reads as TGTGCCAGCAGTTACGGGCAGGAGCGAGGGTCTGAAGCTTTCTTT.